Below, 28 T cell receptor beta chains from the same sample are listed, as sequenced in a study of Ad26.COV2.S vaccination and SARS-CoV-2 variants. TCRdb's copy holds only in-frame clones and misses some; the assay was immunoSEQ multiplex PCR. This sample carries roughly 180,000 clones, 87% of them seen once, and the ten largest clones take about 5.5%. This material consisted of peripheral blood, taken after recovery from COVID-19. All receptors derive from a human donor who had recovered from COVID-19.

This clone was seen only a few times. The chain employs TRBV27 and TRBJ2-7; 7 positions agree with TRBD1. Germline V gene sequence: CDR1 MNHEY, CDR2 SMNVEV (reference sequence). V was clipped by 5 bases and J by 2 bases; unmatched bases: 9. This CDR3 is built from 15 residues. In DNA form, the CDR3 reads TGTGCCAGCAGTCGCCAGACAGGGCCCCCCTACGAGCAGTACTTC. Translated: CASSRQTGPPYEQYF.

The rearrangement joins TRBV7-9 to TRBJ2-1; 8 nucleotides line up with TRBD1. The CDR3 has 14 residues. CDR1 is SEHNR, CDR2 FQNEAQ, per germline (reference sequence). V was clipped by 2 bases and J by 8 bases; unmatched bases: 5. The DNA of the CDR3 is TGTGCCAGCAGCTTATGGACAGGGCTGGATGAGCAGTTCTTC. This codes for CASSLWTGLDEQFF.

The gene calls are TRBV7-9 and TRBJ1-4; D is perhaps TRBD1 (5 bases). CDR1 and CDR2 from the germline V gene are SEHNR and FQNEAQ (reference sequence). Trimming shortened V by 6 bases and J by 8 bases, and 10 bases separated the two germline ends. This CDR3 contains 12 residues. The CDR3 is CASRYTGEKLFF. CDR3 nucleotides: TGTGCCAGCAGGTATACAGGAGAAAAACTGTTTTTT.

The V call is TRBV11-3, the J call TRBJ2-1, with D unresolved. The CDR3 contains 14 residues. Germline CDR1 SGHNT, CDR2 YENEEA. V lost 2 bases and J lost 5, with 10 bases in between. The CDR3 sequence: CASSLSIVDNEQFF. CDR3 nucleotide sequence: TGTGCCAGCAGCTTATCGATAGTCGACAATGAGCAGTTCTTC.

The chain uses TRBV7-3 and TRBJ1-1, with D unresolved. The germline V gene has CDR1 SGHTA and CDR2 FQGTGA. Deletions cut 1 base from V and 3 bases from J, with 6 bases between. The CDR3 is 13 residues long. CDR3 sequence reads: CASSLSIDTEAFF. The CDR3 coding sequence is TGTGCCAGCAGCTTAAGTATCGACACTGAAGCTTTCTTT.

This CDR3 is CASSPWWGSSSYNEQFF. The CDR3 coding sequence is TGTGCCAGCAGCCCCTGGTGGGGGTCCAGCTCCTACAATGAGCAGTTCTTC. This sequence joins TRBV11-2 and TRBJ2-1; D possibly matches TRBD1 or TRBD2 (5 bases each). V lost 5 bases and J lost 0, with 17 bases in between. Germline CDR1 and CDR2: SGHAT and FQNNGV. The CDR3 extends over 17 amino acids.

The chain employs TRBV5-1 and TRBJ2-3, with D unclear. Germline CDR1 and CDR2: SGHRS and YFSETQ. The CDR3 loop spans 13 amino acids. The V gene lost 4 bases and the J gene lost 5 bases, with 11 bases spanning the gap. The CDR3 sequence is CASSLSTLDTQYF. The CDR3 coding sequence is TGCGCCAGCAGCCTCTCTACGCTAGATACGCAGTATTTT.

There are a few counts of this clone. This chain connects TRBV19 to TRBJ1-2; TRBD1 might be the D (6 bases). In germline, CDR1 is LNHDA, CDR2 SQIVND (reference sequence). This CDR3 comprises 15 residues. The V and J ends lost 4 bases and 4 bases respectively, with 16 bases between them. Here the CDR3 reads CASSTAPDRSYGYTF. The CDR3 coding sequence is TGTGCCAGTAGTACCGCCCCGGACAGATCCTATGGCTACACCTTC.

The CDR3 bases are TGTGCCACCAGTGATTCCCAACGAAGCGGCGCCTACGAGCAGTACTTC. This translates into CATSDSQRSGAYEQYF. The V and J genes are TRBV24-1 and TRBJ2-7; the D gene is possibly TRBD2 (5 bases). Trimming shortened V by 2 bases and J by 2 bases, and 15 bases separated the two germline ends. The CDR3 spans 16 residues. CDR1 KGHDR and CDR2 SFDVKD come from the germline V gene.

This clone was picked up a small number of times. V gene TRBV9 combines with J gene TRBJ1-6; the match to TRBD1 covers 8 bases. From germline, CDR1 is SGDLS and CDR2 YYNGEE. The length of the CDR3 is 15 residues. The V gene end was trimmed by 0 bases and the J gene end by 9 bases; junction bases not matched to a gene: 5. CDR3 coding DNA: TGTGCCAGCAGCGTAGGTTCAGGGGGCGGTTCACCCCTCCACTTT. Translated, it gives CASSVGSGGGSPLHF.

This clone was seen only a few times. The rearrangement joins TRBV5-1 to TRBJ2-3; possibly TRBD2 for D (5 bases). The V gene lost 0 bases and the J gene lost 0 bases, with 8 bases spanning the gap. The germline V gene has CDR1 SGHRS and CDR2 YFSETQ. CDR3 size: 15 residues. The CDR3 spells CASSLGLTSTDTQYF. In DNA form, the CDR3 reads TGCGCCAGCAGCTTGGGACTAACAAGCACAGATACGCAGTATTTT.

The chain couples TRBV28 to TRBJ2-1; D perhaps matches TRBD2 (5 bases). V was cut by 6 bases and J by 1 base, with 13 bases left in between. The CDR3 is 15 residues long. Germline lookup yields CDR1 MDHEN and CDR2 SYDVKM. The CDR3 loop is CASSPGKGSYNEQFF. In DNA form, the CDR3 reads TGTGCCAGCAGCCCCGGGAAGGGATCCTACAATGAGCAGTTCTTC.

The chain recombines TRBV2 with TRBJ1-4; 7 bases are shared with TRBD1. The CDR3 contains 14 residues. The V and J ends lost 8 bases and 4 bases, in that order; junction bases with no gene match: 7. Germline CDR1 reads SNHLY; CDR2 reads FYNNEI. CDR3 protein: CASSEGARNEKLFF. Written as DNA, the CDR3 is TGTGCCAGCTCTGAGGGGGCCCGTAATGAAAAACTGTTTTTT.

V usage is TRBV27 and J usage is TRBJ2-1; 10 bases align to TRBD2. The CDR3 spans 14 residues. V shed 5 bases and J 7 bases; nucleotides not matched to a gene: 5. Germline values: CDR1 MNHEY, CDR2 SMNVEV (reference sequence). CDR3 region: CASSTSGVANEQFF. The CDR3 nucleotides read TGTGCCAGCAGTACTAGCGGGGTGGCTAATGAGCAGTTCTTC.

The chain recombines TRBV11-2 with TRBJ2-3; D unclear. Germline CDR1 and CDR2: SGHAT and FQNNGV. The ends were cut back, 5 bases at V and 0 bases at J, with 3 bases in the middle. The CDR3 spans 12 residues. The CDR3 reads CASSQSTDTQYF. CDR3 DNA sequence: TGTGCCAGCAGCCAGAGCACAGATACGCAGTATTTT. Looking up the rest from reference TRBV11-2 and TRBJ2-3 gives the full variable domain: EAGVAQSPRYKIIEKRQSVAFWCNPISGHATLYWYQQILGQGPKLLIQFQNNGVVDDSQLPKDRFSAERLKGVDSTLKIQPAKLEDSAVYLCASSQSTDTQYFGPGTRLTVL.

This rearrangement joins TRBV3-1 (or the pseudogene TRBV3-2) to TRBJ2-1; D is tentatively TRBD1 or TRBD2 (6 bases each). The length of the CDR3 is 13 residues. Germline CDR1 LGHDT, CDR2 YNNKEL (reference sequence). V gave up 0 bases and J gave up 10 bases, with 10 bases separating them. The DNA of the CDR3 is TGTGCCAGCAGCCAAGATGTAGGGGGGGAGCAGTTCTTC. It is translated as CASSQDVGGEQFF.

V gene TRBV5-1 combines with J gene TRBJ2-1; D might be TRBD1 (6 bases). The CDR3 loop spans 16 amino acids. Trimming stripped 4 bases from V and 5 bases from J, with 19 bases between. From germline, CDR1 is SGHRS and CDR2 YFSETQ. The CDR3 nucleotides are TGCGCCAGCAGCGCTGGACAGCTAAACTTCGACAATGAGCAGTTCTTC. This sequence encodes CASSAGQLNFDNEQFF.

V gene TRBV5-6 combines with J gene TRBJ1-4; 7 bases agree with TRBD1. The germline gives CDR1 SGHDT, CDR2 YYEEEE. J was trimmed by 0 bases and V by 4 bases; bases with no gene match: 15. The CDR3 consists of 19 residues. For the CDR3, the DNA is TGTGCCAGCAGCGTATATGGACAGGTCCTTACTTCAACTAATGAAAAACTGTTTTTT. Amino acids: CASSVYGQVLTSTNEKLFF. The variable domain in full, completed from reference TRBV5-6 and TRBJ1-4, reads DAGVTQSPTHLIKTRGQQVTLRCSPKSGHDTVSWYQQALGQGPQFIFQYYEEEERQRGNFPDRFSGHQFPNYSSELNVNALLLGDSALYLCASSVYGQVLTSTNEKLFFGSGTQLSVL.

To note about this clone: The junction departs from the called germline gene at one end, perhaps through a read error. The chain links TRBV6-5 to TRBJ1-2; 8 bases map to TRBD1. The CDR3 consists of 13 residues. Germline CDR1 and CDR2: MNHEY and SVGAGI. CDR3 nucleotides: TGTGCCAGCAGCCGGGACAGGTTCTATGGCTACGCCTTC. This translates into CASSRDRFYGYAF.

In DNA form, the CDR3 reads TGCAGCTCTCTATTCGGGGGAGTGGCAGATACGCAGTATTTT. Translated: CSSLFGGVADTQYF. J is TRBJ2-3 and V is TRBV29-1; possibly TRBD2 for D (6 bases). Germline V CDR1 and CDR2: SQVTM, ANQGSEA. V dropped 8 bases and J dropped 4 bases, with 19 bases sitting between them. This CDR3 region has 14 residues.

This clone turned up a few times. This sequence joins TRBV27 and TRBJ2-2, with TRBD1 identical over 8 bases. Trimming took 5 bases from V and 5 from J; bases not matched to a gene: 7. Germline CDR1 reads MNHEY; CDR2 reads SMNVEV (reference sequence). CDR3 size: 15 residues. This CDR3 reads CASSLEDRVTGELFF. In DNA, the CDR3 is TGTGCCAGCAGTCTGGAGGACAGGGTTACCGGGGAGCTGTTTTTT.

J is TRBJ1-1 and V is TRBV12-3 or TRBV12-4; a possible D gene is TRBD1 (5 bases). The CDR3 loop spans 13 amino acids. V was pared by 6 bases and J by 7 bases, with 15 bases between. The CDR3 DNA is TGTGCCAGCAGCCAAAGTGTGGACATTGAAGCTTTCTTT. It translates to CASSQSVDIEAFF.

The V and J genes are TRBV28 and TRBJ1-3, with a weak D call TRBD1 (5 bases). The length of the CDR3 is 16 residues. Trimming removed 3 bases at V and 4 bases at J, with 16 bases between. Germline CDR1 and CDR2: MDHEN and SYDVKM. This CDR3 reads CASSLWGRGYGNTIYF. DNA for the CDR3: TGTGCCAGCAGTTTGTGGGGACGGGGCTACGGAAACACCATATATTTT.

This clone was seen more than once but under ten times. The chain combines TRBV7-9 with TRBJ1-1, with a tentative D call TRBD1 (6 bases). The CDR3 extends over 12 amino acids. V gave up 5 bases and J gave up 7 bases, with 11 bases separating them. Germline V gene lookup returns CDR1 SEHNR and CDR2 FQNEAQ (reference sequence). CDR3 residues: CASSSGTREAFF. In DNA form, the CDR3 reads TGTGCCAGCAGCAGCGGGACACGTGAAGCTTTCTTT.

This clone was counted between two and nine times. The J gene is TRBJ1-5, the V gene TRBV9, with a weak D call TRBD1 (6 bases). This CDR3 contains 14 residues. Trimming left V 3 bases short and J 3 bases short, with 10 bases between. Germline V gene lookup returns CDR1 SGDLS and CDR2 YYNGEE. The CDR3 nucleotides are TGTGCCAGCAGCGCGGACAGTATCAATCAGCCCCAGCATTTT. Its translation: CASSADSINQPQHF.

The V and J genes are TRBV5-1 and TRBJ1-2; tentatively, D is TRBD1 (5 bases). CDR3 size: 14 residues. The germline V gene has CDR1 SGHRS and CDR2 YFSETQ. V shed 4 bases and J shed 0 bases, with 10 bases lying between them. The CDR3 DNA reads as TGCGCCAGCAGCCTTGACAGTTCTAACTATGGCTACACCTTC. It encodes CASSLDSSNYGYTF.

The V and J genes are TRBV11-2 and TRBJ2-3; the D call may be TRBD1 or TRBD2 (5 bases each). The germline V gene encodes CDR1 SGHAT and CDR2 FQNNGV. There are 15 residues in the CDR3. Trimming left V 1 base short and J 0 bases short, with 8 bases between. Here the CDR3 reads CASSLVGTSTDTQYF. DNA of the CDR3: TGTGCCAGCAGCTTAGTCGGGACCAGCACAGATACGCAGTATTTT.

This clone was counted a single time. V usage is TRBV4-2 and J usage is TRBJ2-5; D gene unclear. CDR3 length equals 13 residues. In germline, CDR1 is LGHNA, CDR2 YNFKEQ. V gave up 2 bases and J gave up 5 bases, with 9 bases separating them. The CDR3 coding sequence is TGTGCCAGCAGCCAAACCCCCAGGGAGACCCAGTACTTC. Translating it yields CASSQTPRETQYF.